A selection of T cell receptor beta chains follows, all from one sample in a study of response to subunit inactivated influenza vaccine. TCRdb independently ran MiXCR on the RT-PCR reads; one entry per CDR3 protein. The sample holds about 540,000 distinct CDR3 sequences; approximately 24% are singletons and the top ten take 2.5% to 3.5%. These data also featured in a second study, about T cells expressing NK-cell markers.

The source material was CD4+ T cells sorted from PBMCs, sampled less than 13 days after vaccination. The receptor set was obtained from a man aged 50 to 60 who received an inactivated influenza vaccine. Each CDR3 is given with its conserved first and last residue. The D gene is left open where the match is weak. Some rows have no size entry. The others give once, few or many, or a class for an expanded clone.

D gene: .
J gene: TRBJ2-2
V gene: TRBV19
clone size: few
CDR3 DNA: TGTGCCAGTAGTATTCAGGTTGGGGCCACCGGGGAGCTGTTTTTT
CDR3 protein: CASSIQVGATGELFF

D gene: TRBD2
J gene: TRBJ2-7
V gene: TRBV12-3/TRBV12-4
clone size: .
CDR3 DNA: TGTGCCAGCACTAGCGGGGGGGGACCCTACGAGCAGTACTTC
CDR3 protein: CASTSGGGPYEQYF

D gene: TRBD1
J gene: TRBJ2-7
V gene: TRBV7-9
clone size: .
CDR3 DNA: TGTGCCAGCAGCGAGACAGGGGACCACGAGCAGTACTTC
CDR3 protein: CASSETGDHEQYF

D gene: .
J gene: TRBJ2-5
V gene: TRBV4-1
clone size: few
CDR3 DNA: TGCGCCAGCAGCCAAGACCCTCAGGCCGGGCAAGAGACCCAGTACTTC
CDR3 protein: CASSQDPQAGQETQYF

D gene: .
J gene: TRBJ2-3
V gene: TRBV27
clone size: .
CDR3 DNA: TGTGCCAGCAGTTTATCGGGGGCCCCCCATCGGTATTTT
CDR3 protein: CASSLSGAPHRYF

D gene: TRBD2
J gene: TRBJ2-7
V gene: TRBV3-1
clone size: few
CDR3 DNA: TGTGCCAGCAGCCAAGATCTACTAGCGGGGGGACCCGACGAGCAGTACTTC
CDR3 protein: CASSQDLLAGGPDEQYF

D gene: TRBD2
J gene: TRBJ2-1
V gene: TRBV5-5
clone size: .
CDR3 DNA: TGTGCCAGCAGCGGCGGACTAGCGGGGGGGGGTGAGCAGTTCTTC
CDR3 protein: CASSGGLAGGGEQFF

D gene: TRBD1
J gene: TRBJ2-7
V gene: TRBV29-1
clone size: .
CDR3 DNA: TGCAGCGTACAGGACAGGTCTGGCTCCTACGAGCAGTACTTC
CDR3 protein: CSVQDRSGSYEQYF

D gene: .
J gene: TRBJ2-1
V gene: TRBV6-2/TRBV6-3
clone size: many
CDR3 DNA: TGTGCCAGCAGTGCCCCCTCCCCGGGAGTGGCCTACAATGAGCAGTTCTTC
CDR3 protein: CASSAPSPGVAYNEQFF

D gene: .
J gene: TRBJ2-6
V gene: TRBV6-5
clone size: few
CDR3 DNA: TGTGCCAGCAGTTACTTCCGGACAGCGGCTTCTGGGGCCAACGTCCTGACTTTC
CDR3 protein: CASSYFRTAASGANVLTF

D gene: .
J gene: TRBJ1-5
V gene: TRBV20-1
clone size: .
CDR3 DNA: TGCAGTGCTAGGTTTCCGAGGGGGAGAATGGACAATCAGCCCCAGCATTTT
CDR3 protein: CSARFPRGRMDNQPQHF

D gene: .
J gene: TRBJ2-2
V gene: TRBV4-2
clone size: .
CDR3 DNA: TGTGCCAGCAGCGTAACCACAGGGACCGGGGAGCTGTTTTTT
CDR3 protein: CASSVTTGTGELFF

D gene: .
J gene: TRBJ2-1
V gene: TRBV20-1
clone size: .
CDR3 DNA: TGCAGTGCCACACCCATGTCTAGGACACAGAGAGAGCAGTTCTTC
CDR3 protein: CSATPMSRTQREQFF

D gene: TRBD1
J gene: TRBJ2-2
V gene: TRBV6-5
clone size: .
CDR3 DNA: TGTGCCAGCAGTTACGGTTCCGGGACAGCCGCGAATGGCGGGGAGCTGTTTTTT
CDR3 protein: CASSYGSGTAANGGELFF

D gene: .
J gene: TRBJ2-1
V gene: TRBV6-1
clone size: .
CDR3 DNA: TGTGCCAGCTTGATCGGGAATGAGCAGTTCTTC
CDR3 protein: CASLIGNEQFF

D gene: TRBD2
J gene: TRBJ2-5
V gene: TRBV5-1
clone size: .
CDR3 DNA: TGCGCCAGCAGCTTGGGAGCTTTCGCTAGCGGAGGTTACCAAGAGACCCAGTACTTC
CDR3 protein: CASSLGAFASGGYQETQYF

D gene: .
J gene: TRBJ2-7
V gene: TRBV3-1
clone size: .
CDR3 DNA: TGTGCCAGCAGCCAAGGCCGGAAGTACGAGCAGTACTTC
CDR3 protein: CASSQGRKYEQYF

D gene: TRBD1
J gene: TRBJ1-2
V gene: TRBV7-8
clone size: few
CDR3 DNA: TGTGCCAGCAAATTGGACAGGGTCTCTAACTATGGCTACACCTTC
CDR3 protein: CASKLDRVSNYGYTF

D gene: .
J gene: TRBJ2-2
V gene: TRBV7-9
clone size: few
CDR3 DNA: TGTGCCAGCAGCCCCCCGCTTGGACACTCGAACACCGGGGAGCTGTTTTTT
CDR3 protein: CASSPPLGHSNTGELFF

D gene: TRBD1
J gene: TRBJ1-1
V gene: TRBV4-3
clone size: few
CDR3 DNA: TGCGCCAGCAGCCAAGGCAGGGGGGAATCTGAAGCTTTCTTT
CDR3 protein: CASSQGRGESEAFF

D gene: .
J gene: TRBJ2-3
V gene: TRBV20-1
clone size: few
CDR3 DNA: TGCAGTGCTACCGGGCATACTGGTCAGCAGTATTTT
CDR3 protein: CSATGHTGQQYF

D gene: TRBD2
J gene: TRBJ2-7
V gene: TRBV20-1
clone size: .
CDR3 DNA: TGCAGTGCTATCCCGACTAGCGGGTCCTACGAGCAGTACTTC
CDR3 protein: CSAIPTSGSYEQYF

D gene: .
J gene: TRBJ2-2
V gene: TRBV28
clone size: .
CDR3 DNA: TGTGCCAGCCGCTATTCATCACTTGCCGGGGAGCTGTTTTTT
CDR3 protein: CASRYSSLAGELFF

D gene: TRBD2
J gene: TRBJ2-1
V gene: TRBV4-1
clone size: .
CDR3 DNA: TGCGCCAGCAGCCACACCACGGGACTAGCTCGCAATGAGCAGTTCTTC
CDR3 protein: CASSHTTGLARNEQFF

D gene: .
J gene: TRBJ2-7
V gene: TRBV20-1
clone size: .
CDR3 DNA: TGCAGTGCTAGATGGCAGTACTTC
CDR3 protein: CSARWQYF

D gene: TRBD2
J gene: TRBJ2-2
V gene: TRBV4-3
clone size: few
CDR3 DNA: TGCGCCAGCAGCCGATTAGCGGGGAGCTACACCGGGGAGCTGTTTTTT
CDR3 protein: CASSRLAGSYTGELFF

D gene: .
J gene: TRBJ2-1
V gene: TRBV3-1
clone size: .
CDR3 DNA: TGTGCCAGCAGCCAAAGATATGGCGCCGGTCGCTTCTTC
CDR3 protein: CASSQRYGAGRFF

D gene: .
J gene: TRBJ2-7
V gene: TRBV5-1
clone size: few
CDR3 DNA: TGCGCCAGCAGCTTCGACAGGTACTACGAGCAGTACTTC
CDR3 protein: CASSFDRYYEQYF

D gene: .
J gene: TRBJ2-7
V gene: TRBV5-1
clone size: few
CDR3 DNA: TGCGCCAGCGGGTTGAGCTCCTACGAGCAGTACTTC
CDR3 protein: CASGLSSYEQYF

D gene: .
J gene: TRBJ1-1
V gene: TRBV18
clone size: few
CDR3 DNA: TGTGCCAGCTCACCAAGACAGACCTCTGAAGGGGCTTTCTTT
CDR3 protein: CASSPRQTSEGAFF

D gene: TRBD2
J gene: TRBJ2-3
V gene: TRBV5-5
clone size: .
CDR3 DNA: TGTGCCAGCAGCCCCGGACTAGAGCATACGCAGTATTTT
CDR3 protein: CASSPGLEHTQYF

D gene: .
J gene: TRBJ1-2
V gene: TRBV5-6
clone size: many
CDR3 DNA: TGTGCCAGCAGCTTGGAGGTGAGGAACTATGGCTACACCTTC
CDR3 protein: CASSLEVRNYGYTF

D gene: .
J gene: TRBJ2-3
V gene: TRBV4-2
clone size: many
CDR3 DNA: TGTGCCAGCAGCCCAGGGGTGGAGGGGCCACGACTCACAGATACGCAGTATTTT
CDR3 protein: CASSPGVEGPRLTDTQYF

D gene: TRBD2
J gene: TRBJ2-5
V gene: TRBV5-1
clone size: .
CDR3 DNA: TGCGCCAGCAGTCGGGGGGAAGAGACCCAGTACTTC
CDR3 protein: CASSRGEETQYF

D gene: .
J gene: TRBJ2-3
V gene: TRBV28
clone size: .
CDR3 DNA: TGTGCCAGCAGTTTACGCTTTGGGGGGCTGGATACGCAGTATTTT
CDR3 protein: CASSLRFGGLDTQYF

D gene: .
J gene: TRBJ2-1
V gene: TRBV11-2
clone size: .
CDR3 DNA: TGTGCCAGCAGCTTCTCATTAGCGGTAAGCTCCTACAATGAGCAGTTCTTC
CDR3 protein: CASSFSLAVSSYNEQFF

D gene: TRBD2
J gene: TRBJ2-3
V gene: TRBV7-2
clone size: .
CDR3 DNA: TGTGCCAGCAGCTTTCGACTAGCGGGAGGCACAGATACGCAGTATTTT
CDR3 protein: CASSFRLAGGTDTQYF

D gene: .
J gene: TRBJ2-7
V gene: TRBV4-2
clone size: few
CDR3 DNA: TGTGCCAGCAGCCAAGAAGAGAGTAGGGTTGGCTCCTACGAGCAGTACTTC
CDR3 protein: CASSQEESRVGSYEQYF

D gene: .
J gene: TRBJ1-1
V gene: TRBV20-1
clone size: .
CDR3 DNA: TGCAGTACTAAGAGCGCCGGGACGGTGAACACTGAAGCTTTCTTT
CDR3 protein: CSTKSAGTVNTEAFF

D gene: TRBD2
J gene: TRBJ2-5
V gene: TRBV2
clone size: few
CDR3 DNA: TGTGCCAGCAGTGGCCCCGGGTTAGCGGGAGGAAAGACCCAGTACTTC
CDR3 protein: CASSGPGLAGGKTQYF

D gene: .
J gene: TRBJ1-4
V gene: TRBV15
clone size: .
CDR3 DNA: TGTGCCATCAGCAGAGGAGAGAATGAAAAACTGTTTTTT
CDR3 protein: CAISRGENEKLFF

D gene: .
J gene: TRBJ1-2
V gene: TRBV11-1
clone size: few
CDR3 DNA: TGTGCCAGCAGCAACGGGGGGTATGGCTACACCTTC
CDR3 protein: CASSNGGYGYTF

D gene: .
J gene: TRBJ2-1
V gene: TRBV5-1
clone size: .
CDR3 DNA: TGCGCCAGCAGCTTCGGGCTTTACGATGAGCAGTTCTTC
CDR3 protein: CASSFGLYDEQFF

D gene: TRBD2
J gene: TRBJ2-5
V gene: TRBV3-1
clone size: few
CDR3 DNA: TGTGCCAGCAGCCCGACTAGCGGGGGGTATCAAGAGACCCAGTACTTC
CDR3 protein: CASSPTSGGYQETQYF

D gene: .
J gene: TRBJ2-4
V gene: TRBV6-2/TRBV6-3
clone size: .
CDR3 DNA: TGTGCCAGCAGTTGGACCCAACCGACTTTAGCCTACTTC
CDR3 protein: CASSWTQPTLAYF

D gene: .
J gene: TRBJ2-1
V gene: TRBV4-1
clone size: .
CDR3 DNA: TGCGCCAGCAGCCACGAAACGGGCCGGGGGCATGAGCAGTTCTTC
CDR3 protein: CASSHETGRGHEQFF